This is a list of T cell receptor beta chains from one sample in a study of blood T cell repertoires in COVID-19. The table came from immunoSEQ multiplex PCR; TCRdb's copy has only in-frame clones and leaves some out. The sample lists roughly 150,000 clones, approximately 92% seen once, with 13% in the top ten. The material sequenced was peripheral blood. These receptors were collected from a man between 18 and 35 years old with COVID-19, enrolled during active disease. CDR3s include the opening cysteine and the closing phenylalanine or tryptophan.

v_gene	j_gene	CDR3aa
TRBV27	TRBJ2-7	CASSLRHRDEQYF
TRBV7-6	TRBJ2-1	CASSPKTTKYNEQFF
TRBV7-8	TRBJ2-7	CASRTTVSYEQYF
TRBV21-1	TRBJ2-3	CASSKDRLAGSTDTQYF
TRBV7-9	TRBJ2-3	CASSQLTSKGDTQYF
TRBV19	TRBJ1-1	CASRGTANTEAFF
TRBV3-1/TRBV3-2	TRBJ2-7	CASSQDAGNYEQYF
TRBV28	TRBJ2-3	CASSPDRGPSTDTQYF
TRBV28	TRBJ2-6	CASSLSSGANVLTF
TRBV9	TRBJ2-1	CASSVVTGAAYNEQFF
TRBV15	TRBJ2-3	CATSRDPGTDTQYF
TRBV6-5	TRBJ2-7	CASSLGTGESYEQYF
TRBV27	TRBJ1-3	CASLYKRDTIYF
TRBV6-2/TRBV6-3	TRBJ1-2	CASSYSSYGYTF
TRBV2	TRBJ2-7	CASRPRGGDSEQYF
TRBV27	TRBJ1-3	CATPYPPGVDSGNTIYF
TRBV12-3/TRBV12-4	TRBJ2-1	CASSFSRADEQFF
TRBV15	TRBJ2-1	CATSRGGPSGSFVLDEQFF
TRBV6-5	TRBJ1-2	CASSPRDRDGYTF
TRBV20-1	TRBJ2-1	CSASVGQGKAYNEQFF
TRBV28	TRBJ1-1	CASSAMETAVAFF
TRBV4-3	TRBJ2-3	CASSQDLTGGLLTDTQYF
TRBV19	TRBJ1-3	CAISPGQGTSGNTIYF
TRBV28	TRBJ1-5	CASREGGGQPQHF
TRBV18	TRBJ2-5	CASSPEGWGQETQYF
TRBV19	TRBJ1-5	CASKGRVSNQPQHF
TRBV5-1	TRBJ2-5	CASSSGQGPAGTQYF
TRBV14	TRBJ2-1	CASSQDGLGLAANEQFF
TRBV19	TRBJ2-1	CASSLDSNSYNEQFF
TRBV6-5	TRBJ2-3	CASSYLADLSTDTQYF
TRBV2	TRBJ2-2	CASSEAGGFAGELFF
TRBV28	TRBJ2-3	CASSGTSGRSRTDTQYF
TRBV10-3	TRBJ2-7	CAISVNRGYEQYF
TRBV28	TRBJ1-6	CASSFPDRGRSPLHF
TRBV5-1	TRBJ2-1	CASSLGLAFSNEQFF
TRBV15	TRBJ2-5	CATSRDRLAGVETQYF
TRBV19	TRBJ2-2	CASSIAGAGGELFF
TRBV7-9	TRBJ2-1	CASSGSSGPLYNEQFF
TRBV19	TRBJ1-5	CASTTGQNSNQPQHF
TRBV5-1	TRBJ1-1	CASSLRAGNAEAFF
TRBV5-8	TRBJ1-5	CASSLAFGRGQANQPQHF
TRBV11-1	TRBJ2-1	CASSSGDYNEQFF
TRBV6-6	TRBJ2-7	CASSDGTGGFYEQYF
TRBV7-9	TRBJ1-1	CASTPPGRSNTEAFF
TRBV27	TRBJ2-7	CASSEEGSGWEVQYF
TRBV15	TRBJ1-4	CATSRGQGAGEKLFF
TRBV9	TRBJ1-1	CASSEGGLTSANTEAFF
TRBV28	TRBJ1-1	CASLPGEGTEAFF
TRBV6-6	TRBJ1-1	CASRQGIGAYTEAFF
TRBV24-1	TRBJ2-7	CATSDPGKAGAYEQYF
TRBV15	TRBJ1-4	CATSGGEKLLF
TRBV6-6	TRBJ1-5	CASSYPPEGQPQHF
TRBV13	TRBJ2-7	CASSSLAPRVRGRAGHEQYF
TRBV30	TRBJ1-1	CAWSTGQGTNTEAFF
TRBV11-2	TRBJ1-4	CASKGWTNEKLLF
TRBV27	TRBJ2-1	CASSLGTTNEQFF
TRBV28	TRBJ2-5	CASSSPLGLAGARETQYF